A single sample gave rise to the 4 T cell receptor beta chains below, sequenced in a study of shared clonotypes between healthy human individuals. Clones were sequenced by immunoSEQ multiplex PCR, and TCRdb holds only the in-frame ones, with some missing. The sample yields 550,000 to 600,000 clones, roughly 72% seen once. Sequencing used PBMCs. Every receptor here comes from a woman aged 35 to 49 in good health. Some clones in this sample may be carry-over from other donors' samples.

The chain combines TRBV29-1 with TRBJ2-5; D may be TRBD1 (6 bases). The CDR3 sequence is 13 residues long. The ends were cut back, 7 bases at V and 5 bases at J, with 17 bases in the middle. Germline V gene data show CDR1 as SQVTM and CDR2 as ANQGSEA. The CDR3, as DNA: TGCAGCGCAACATTACAGGGTAGGGAGACCCAGTACTTC. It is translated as CSATLQGRETQYF.

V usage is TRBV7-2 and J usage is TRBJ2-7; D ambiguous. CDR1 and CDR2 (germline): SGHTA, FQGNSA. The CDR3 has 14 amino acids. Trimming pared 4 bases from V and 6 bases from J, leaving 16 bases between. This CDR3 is CASSSRPLFSEQYF. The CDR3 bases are TGTGCCAGCAGCTCCAGACCGTTATTCTCCGAGCAGTACTTC.

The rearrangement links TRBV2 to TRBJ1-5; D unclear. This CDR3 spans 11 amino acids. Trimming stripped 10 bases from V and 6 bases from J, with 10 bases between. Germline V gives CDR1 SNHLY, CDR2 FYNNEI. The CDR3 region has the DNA TGTGCCACCTCCCTCGGTCAGCCCCAGCATTTT. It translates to CATSLGQPQHF. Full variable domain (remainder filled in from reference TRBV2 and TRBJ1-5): EPEVTQTPSHQVTQMGQEVILRCVPISNHLYFYWYRQILGQKVEFLVSFYNNEISEKSEIFDDQFSVERPDGSNFTLKIRSTKLEDSAMYFCATSLGQPQHFGDGTRLSIL.

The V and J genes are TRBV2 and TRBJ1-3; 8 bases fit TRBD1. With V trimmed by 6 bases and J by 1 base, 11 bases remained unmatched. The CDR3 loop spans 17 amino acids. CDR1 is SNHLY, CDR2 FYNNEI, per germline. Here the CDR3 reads CASRPSDRAFSGNTIYF. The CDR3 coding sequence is TGTGCCAGCAGACCGTCGGACAGGGCCTTTTCTGGAAACACCATATATTTT.